Presented here are 4 T cell receptor beta chains from one specimen sequenced in a study of T cell repertoires in cytomegalovirus infection. The antigens these receptors bind are not known. TCRdb re-called the reads with MiXCR, one entry per CDR3 protein. Of roughly 120,000 distinct CDR3 sequences listed, around 32% are singletons. This specimen was CD8+ T cells from cultured PBMCs, taken from culture after CMV antigen stimulation. These receptors all come from a human donor in good health (CMV status not recorded). Some clones in this sample may be carry-over from other donors' samples.

This clonotype was seen a handful of times. J is TRBJ2-7 and V is TRBV6-6, with 9 bases lining up with TRBD1. Germline V gene sequence: CDR1 MNHNY, CDR2 SVGAGI (reference sequence). Trimming at V came to 7 bases and at J to 3 bases, leaving 7 bases not matched to a gene. The CDR3 is 14 amino acids. CDR3 nucleotide sequence: TGTGCCAGCATAGCCGGGACAGGGTTCTACGAGCAGTACTTC. Amino acids: CASIAGTGFYEQYF.

The sample holds a few counts of this clonotype. The chain joins TRBV25-1 to TRBJ2-5; 7 bases are shared with TRBD1. Germline CDR1 and CDR2: MGHDK and SYGVNS. V lost 3 bases and J lost 2; bases outside the gene matches: 12. This CDR3 contains 17 residues. CDR3 DNA: TGTGCCAGCAGTGATGGCAGACAGGGTTGGACTCAAGAGACCCAGTACTTC. Translated, it gives CASSDGRQGWTQETQYF.

CDR3 region: CATSRYPGTGGADTQYF. DNA for the CDR3: TGTGCCACCAGCAGATACCCCGGGACAGGGGGGGCGGATACGCAGTATTTT. The rearrangement joins TRBV15 to TRBJ2-3, with TRBD1 identical over 11 bases. This CDR3 is 17 amino acids long. The germline V gene has CDR1 LNHNV and CDR2 YYDKDF (reference sequence). The V and J ends lost 2 bases and 6 bases, in that order; junction bases with no gene match: 10.

The V gene is TRBV19, the J gene TRBJ1-5; D gene uncertain. V dropped 0 bases and J dropped 4 bases, with 7 bases sitting between them. This CDR3 spans 14 amino acids. Germline CDR1 reads LNHDA; CDR2 reads SQIVND (reference sequence). CDR3 amino acids: CASSIDLLNQPQHF. DNA of the CDR3: TGTGCCAGTAGTATAGATCTCCTTAATCAGCCCCAGCATTTT.